Below are 7 T cell receptor beta chains sequenced from a single sample in a study of shared clonotypes between healthy human individuals. Produced via immunoSEQ multiplex PCR; TCRdb's table is partial and in-frame only. The repertoire holds more than 550,000 clones, with 80% to 95% as singletons. The material sequenced was memory CD8+ T cells from PBMCs. The subset here: CD45RO+ cells pooled with CCR7-negative TemRA cells. These receptor sequences come from a man aged 18-30 years in good health. Some clones in this sample may be carry-over from other donors' samples.

The V call is TRBV27, the J call TRBJ1-4, with 12 bases fitting TRBD1. V shed 6 bases and J 4 bases; nucleotides not matched to a gene: 18. Germline-derived CDR1 and CDR2 are MNHEY and SMNVEV (reference sequence). The CDR3 covers 20 residues. Here the CDR3 DNA reads TGTGCCAGCAGGAGGGGATGGGGGGACAGGGGGCGAGACTTTAATGAAAAACTGTTTTTT. The encoded protein is CASRRGWGDRGRDFNEKLFF.

This chain joins TRBV9 and TRBJ2-3; 9 positions agree with TRBD2. V was clipped by 3 bases and J by 3 bases; unmatched bases: 11. The CDR3 spans 17 residues. CDR1 SGDLS and CDR2 YYNGEE come from the germline V gene. In nucleotides, the CDR3 is TGTGCCAGCAGCGCCCCGCGAGCGGGAGGTGCGACAGATACGCAGTATTTT. Its protein product is CASSAPRAGGATDTQYF.

The chain is built from TRBV7-9 and TRBJ2-3; D may correspond to TRBD1 or TRBD2 (6 bases each). Germline values: CDR1 SEHNR, CDR2 FQNEAQ (reference sequence). The CDR3 totals 15 residues. Trimming took 5 bases from V and 0 from J, leaving 12 bases between them. In DNA form, the CDR3 reads TGTGCCAGCAGCCCCCTAGGGGGGAGCACAGATACGCAGTATTTT. It translates to CASSPLGGSTDTQYF.

The rearrangement links TRBV11-2 to TRBJ2-7; 7 bases are shared with TRBD2. CDR1 and CDR2 from the germline V gene are SGHAT and FQNNGV. V lost 6 bases, J lost 4 bases, and 18 bases stayed unmatched. The CDR3 spans 17 residues. The CDR3 DNA reads as TGTGCCAGCAGGGCGAGGATCCATGCGGGAGCGGAGTACGAGCAGTACTTC. It encodes CASRARIHAGAEYEQYF.

The rearrangement joins TRBV7-8 to TRBJ2-1; 9 bases are a match to TRBD2. Germline CDR1 SGHVS, CDR2 FQNEAQ. This CDR3 region has 18 residues. J was trimmed by 6 bases and V by 5 bases; bases with no gene match: 17. The CDR3 region is CASSEPRSSGSLGNEQFF. CDR3 DNA: TGTGCCAGCAGCGAACCCCGGAGTAGCGGGAGCCTGGGCAATGAGCAGTTCTTC.

The V call is TRBV12-5, the J call TRBJ2-1; weak D call: TRBD2 (5 bases). Per the germline V gene, CDR1 is LGHNT and CDR2 is FRNRAP. The CDR3 has 14 amino acids. Deletions cut 6 bases from V and 2 bases from J, with 11 bases between. The CDR3 loop is CASGPGNPYNEQFF. The CDR3 DNA follows: TGTGCTAGTGGCCCCGGGAACCCCTACAATGAGCAGTTCTTC.

The chain has TRBV7-2 and TRBJ2-1; D might be TRBD2 (6 bases). Trimming pared 5 bases from V and 9 bases from J, leaving 17 bases between. The CDR3 runs 14 residues. Germline V gene data show CDR1 as SGHTA and CDR2 as FQGNSA. The CDR3 here is CASSTRDWSGEQFF. The CDR3 coding sequence is TGTGCCAGCAGCACAAGGGACTGGTCGGGTGAGCAGTTCTTC.